The 22 T cell receptor beta chains given below trace back to one sample, sequenced in a study of PD-L1 blockade in urothelial cancer. Assay: immunoSEQ multiplex PCR; the TCRdb copy retains only in-frame clones and omits some. This sample yields over 45,000 clones, of which approximately 86% are seen a single time; around 20% belongs to the top ten. Described time point: pretreatment peripheral blood. The specimen comprised PBMCs, sampled around atezolizumab (anti-PD-L1) treatment. All receptors derive from a man aged 55-75 years with urothelial cancer.

The J gene is TRBJ2-5, the V gene TRBV18; tentative D call: TRBD1 (5 bases). Germline loops: CDR1 KGHSH, CDR2 LQKENI. The CDR3 covers 13 residues. V was trimmed by 4 bases and J by 5 bases, leaving 11 bases between them. DNA for the CDR3: TGTGCCAGCTCACAACAGGTTAGGGAGACCCAGTACTTC. Its protein product is CASSQQVRETQYF.

V and J are TRBV18 and TRBJ1-1, with D maybe TRBD1 (5 bases). The CDR3 consists of 15 residues. Germline CDR1 is KGHSH and CDR2 is LQKENI. The germline V and J ends were trimmed by 5 bases and 6 bases, with 19 bases remaining between them. CDR3 amino acids: CASSTGQAVESEAFF. The CDR3 coding sequence is TGTGCCAGCTCAACAGGACAAGCTGTGGAATCTGAAGCTTTCTTT.

This clone showed up just once. The gene calls are TRBV15 and TRBJ2-2, with 8 bases identical to TRBD1. CDR1 and CDR2 (germline): LNHNV, YYDKDF (reference sequence). The CDR3 contains 15 residues. J gave up 11 bases and V 5 bases, and 13 bases lay outside the gene matches. CDR3 sequence reads: CATSESRGQWVELFF. The DNA of the CDR3 is TGTGCCACCAGCGAGTCCAGGGGGCAGTGGGTAGAGCTGTTTTTT.

The V gene is TRBV5-1, the J gene TRBJ1-2; 9 nucleotides align to TRBD1. The CDR3 runs to 13 residues. Per germline, CDR1 SGHRS and CDR2 YFSETQ. Germline trimming cut 4 bases from V and 6 bases from J; bases unmatched to any gene: 4. CDR3 sequence (DNA): TGCGCCAGCAGCCCAGGGACAGGGAATGGCTACACCTTC. This translates into CASSPGTGNGYTF.

This chain uses TRBV7-9 with TRBJ2-5, with D perhaps TRBD1 (6 bases). CDR1 is SEHNR and CDR2 is FQNEAQ in the germline V gene (reference sequence). CDR3 length equals 15 residues. V was clipped by 5 bases and J by 1 base, with 14 bases between them. This chain's CDR3 is CASSQGLGAQETQYF. For the CDR3, the DNA is TGTGCCAGCAGCCAGGGGCTGGGGGCCCAAGAGACCCAGTACTTC. The whole variable domain, filled in from reference TRBV7-9 and TRBJ2-5, reads DTGVSQNPRHKITKRGQNVTFRCDPISEHNRLYWYRQTLGQGPEFLTYFQNEAQLEKSRLLSDRFSAERPKGSFSTLEIQRTEQGDSAMYLCASSQGLGAQETQYFGPGTRLLVL.

J is TRBJ1-1 and V is TRBV7-3; TRBD1 aligns across 11 bases. Trimming cost V 2 bases and J 1 base; bases outside gene matches: 0. CDR3 length: 15 amino acids. The V gene's germline CDR1 is SGHTA and CDR2 FQGTGA. CDR3 amino acids: CASSLGTGGNTEAFF. The DNA of the CDR3 is TGTGCCAGCAGCTTAGGGACAGGGGGGAACACTGAAGCTTTCTTT.

The gene calls are TRBV18 and TRBJ1-3, with D possibly TRBD1 on 6 matching bases. Germline V CDR1 and CDR2: KGHSH, LQKENI. The V and J ends lost 3 bases and 0 bases respectively, with 15 bases between them. The CDR3 contains 17 residues. The CDR3 bases are TGTGCCAGCTCACCCTCGATCGGACAGAGCTCTGGAAACACCATATATTTT. This sequence encodes CASSPSIGQSSGNTIYF.

The chain recombines TRBV15 with TRBJ2-4; 7 nucleotides line up with TRBD2. V dropped 5 bases and J dropped 0; count of bases not matched to a gene: 4. The CDR3 has 15 amino acids. Germline V gene data show CDR1 as LNHNV and CDR2 as YYDKDF (reference sequence). CDR3 sequence reads: CATSGGGVAKNIQYF. CDR3 nucleotide sequence: TGTGCCACCAGCGGTGGGGGGGTAGCCAAAAACATTCAGTACTTC.

This clone was seen more than once but under ten times. The chain couples TRBV6-6 to TRBJ1-6; 10 nucleotides match TRBD1. This CDR3 has 16 amino acids. Germline assignment: CDR1 MNHNY and CDR2 SVGAGI (reference sequence). After removal of 2 bases from V and 10 bases from J, the junction contained 8 bases not matched to a gene. CDR3 bases: TGTGCCAGCAGTTACGAGAGGGACAGGGGAGACTCACCCCTCCACTTT. This encodes CASSYERDRGDSPLHF.

The chain recombines TRBV6-5 with TRBJ1-2, with D perhaps matching TRBD1 (5 bases). Germline values: CDR1 MNHEY, CDR2 SVGAGI. V lost 7 bases and J lost 11, with 26 bases in between. The CDR3 is 15 residues long. The CDR3 nucleotides read TGTGCCAGCACCAACCCGAGGCGGGGGGGTGGAAGATACACCTTC. Translating it yields CASTNPRRGGGRYTF.

This chain joins TRBV7-3 and TRBJ1-1, with a weak D call TRBD1 (6 bases). The length of the CDR3 is 14 residues. Germline V gene lookup returns CDR1 SGHTA and CDR2 FQGTGA. Trimming stripped 3 bases from V and 5 bases from J, with 13 bases between. The CDR3 protein is CASSFGGGRTEAFF. The CDR3 DNA sequence: TGTGCCAGCAGCTTTGGGGGGGGGCGGACTGAAGCTTTCTTT.

The V gene is TRBV19, the J gene TRBJ2-7; possibly TRBD2 for D (5 bases). Germline V gives CDR1 LNHDA, CDR2 SQIVND (reference sequence). V was pared by 5 bases and J by 5 bases, with 13 bases between. The CDR3 loop spans 13 amino acids. CDR3 in DNA: TGTGCCAGTAGTGCCCGAGGGCGAAACGAGCAGTACTTC. This encodes CASSARGRNEQYF.

The chain joins TRBV5-1 to TRBJ2-3; D might be TRBD2 (7 bases). V lost 6 bases and J 3 bases, leaving 11 bases between the germline ends. Germline V gene lookup returns CDR1 SGHRS and CDR2 YFSETQ. CDR3 size: 13 residues. In DNA, the CDR3 is TGCGCCAGCACTGGGAGGGGGACAGATACGCAGTATTTT. Its protein product is CASTGRGTDTQYF.

The chain couples TRBV4-3 to TRBJ1-1; possible D gene TRBD1, 6 bases. The CDR3 extends over 15 amino acids. Deletions cut 0 bases from V and 0 bases from J, with 8 bases between. Germline V gives CDR1 LGHNA, CDR2 YSLEER. CDR3 residues: CASSQDQGMNTEAFF. The CDR3 DNA sequence: TGCGCCAGCAGCCAAGATCAGGGGATGAACACTGAAGCTTTCTTT.

V usage is TRBV5-1 and J usage is TRBJ2-5, with D uncertain. Trimming cost V 4 bases and J 5 bases, with 18 bases left between them. This CDR3 is built from 15 residues. Looked up from germline, CDR1 is SGHRS and CDR2 is YFSETQ. The CDR3 DNA follows: TGCGCCAGCAGCCCCCAGGCCTCGCAGCAGGAGACCCAGTACTTC. This encodes CASSPQASQQETQYF.

CDR3 protein: CAWVNGQGRNTIYF. CDR3 DNA sequence: TGTGCCTGGGTAAACGGACAGGGAAGAAACACCATATATTTT. This chain joins TRBV30 and TRBJ1-3; 8 bases line up with TRBD1. The CDR3 length is 14 residues. CDR1 and CDR2 (germline): GTSNPN, SVGIG (reference sequence). The J segment lost 5 bases and the V segment lost 5 bases, leaving 8 bases of the junction unmatched.

This sequence joins TRBV4-1 and TRBJ2-1; no reliable D call. Germline V gives CDR1 MGHRA, CDR2 YSYEKL. The CDR3 runs to 14 residues. The ends were cut back, 0 bases at V and 7 bases at J, with 10 bases in the middle. CDR3 coding DNA: TGCGCCAGCAGCCAAGATTTTGCTAGGAATGAGCAGTTCTTC. Translation: CASSQDFARNEQFF.

The rearrangement uses TRBV9 and TRBJ2-6, with D possibly TRBD1 on 5 matching bases. The germline CDR1 and CDR2 sequences are SGDLS and YYNGEE. The CDR3 is 16 amino acids. The V and J ends lost 4 bases and 0 bases respectively, with 11 bases between them. Here the CDR3 reads CASSPRQNSGANVLTF. For the CDR3, the DNA is TGTGCCAGCAGCCCGAGACAGAACTCTGGGGCCAACGTCCTGACTTTC.

The chain combines TRBV27 with TRBJ2-7, with D perhaps matching TRBD1 (5 bases). This CDR3 spans 15 amino acids. Trimming shortened V by 6 bases and J by 0 bases, and 15 bases separated the two germline ends. Germline-derived CDR1 and CDR2 are MNHEY and SMNVEV (reference sequence). CDR3: CASSRAREPSYEQYF. The CDR3 DNA follows: TGTGCCAGCAGCCGGGCCAGGGAACCCTCCTACGAGCAGTACTTC.

The rearrangement uses TRBV5-1 and TRBJ1-1, with 8 bases identical to TRBD1. J was trimmed by 5 bases and V by 4 bases; bases with no gene match: 7. Germline V CDR1 and CDR2: SGHRS, YFSETQ. This CDR3 is 14 amino acids long. CDR3 loop: CASSLTGQGTEAFF. The CDR3 bases are TGCGCCAGCAGCCTTACCGGACAGGGTACTGAAGCTTTCTTT. Drawing the rest from reference TRBV5-1 and TRBJ1-1, the complete variable domain is KAGVTQTPRYLIKTRGQQVTLSCSPISGHRSVSWYQQTPGQGLQFLFEYFSETQRNKGNFPGRFSGRQFSNSRSEMNVSTLELGDSALYLCASSLTGQGTEAFFGQGTRLTVV.

The DNA of the CDR3 is TGTGCCAGTAGAGAACAGGGGCTAGGCACAGATACGCAGTATTTT. Translated, it gives CASREQGLGTDTQYF. The V call is TRBV19, the J call TRBJ2-3, with TRBD1 matching over 7 bases. J lost 1 base, V lost 6 bases, and 7 bases had no gene match. Looked up from germline, CDR1 is LNHDA and CDR2 is SQIVND (reference sequence). The CDR3 has 15 amino acids.

The V gene is TRBV6-6, the J gene TRBJ1-1; TRBD1 matches at 9 bases. Germline V gives CDR1 MNHNY, CDR2 SVGAGI (reference sequence). V gave up 2 bases and J gave up 4 bases; unmatched junction bases: 5. The CDR3 loop spans 15 amino acids. The CDR3 DNA reads TGTGCCAGCAGTTACCCTACAGGGGGCGGCACTGAAGCTTTCTTT. It encodes CASSYPTGGGTEAFF.